The text below deals with one TCR beta chain. This sample was taken from a study of blood T cell repertoires in COVID-19. Study as a whole: Some COVID-19 samples were acute and others convalescent; all came from the United States, Italy and Spain.

CDR3 length: 12 residues. Germline V CDR1 and CDR2: LNHDA, SQIVND (reference sequence). V shed 7 bases, J shed 6 bases, and the junction held 4 bases outside the gene matches. Study processing details: Nucleated cell number was recorded as an estimate derived from reference gene primer amplification. The method was immunoSEQ multiplex PCR; TCRdb's version includes in-frame clones alone and lacks a portion of them. Clone size and V and J calls were adopted from that table, with D and trimming inferred from the DNA. The sample carries hundreds of thousands of clones, roughly 89% recorded once. The origin of this receptor is a young woman with active or convalescent COVID-19. The chain has TRBV19 and TRBJ1-2, with TRBD1 matching 8 bases. Sequenced input: peripheral blood. Here the CDR3 DNA reads TGTGCCAGTAACGACAGGGGACATGGCTACACCTTC. Protein product: CASNDRGHGYTF.